The 2 T cell receptor beta chains below all came from one sample that was sequenced in a study of naive and memory T cell subsets. These TCRs' antigens remain unknown. Both TRBC1 and TRBC2 were covered by a beta constant-region primer of two equimolar oligonucleotides. Nested alpha and beta constant-region primers with the SP2 primer drove four PCR rounds on ligated cDNA. A single record per CDR3 protein comes from TCRdb applying MiXCR to the UMI-ligation and nested PCR reads. This sample has approximately 140,000 distinct CDR3 sequences, with approximately 22% found just once. Study-level findings and limits: Especially in CD8 cells, naive repertoires contained a few larger clonotypes, possibly CD45RA-re-expressing memory cells.

The sample comprised naive CD4+ T cells from blood. The origin of the receptors is a human donor in good health.

The J gene is TRBJ2-5, the V gene TRBV12-5; no firm D call. The CDR3 contains 16 residues. Looked up from germline, CDR1 is LGHNT and CDR2 is FRNRAP. Trimming took off 1 base at V and 1 base at J, with 13 bases between the two ends. CDR3 nucleotide sequence: TGTGCTAGTGGTTTGGCCCGGTCCGCCGTCCAAGAGACCCAGTACTTC. It is translated as CASGLARSAVQETQYF.

This clonotype occurred a few times. J is TRBJ1-1 and V is TRBV4-1, with D possibly TRBD1 on 5 matching bases. The V and J ends lost 3 bases and 2 bases respectively, with 10 bases between them. The germline V gene has CDR1 MGHRA and CDR2 YSYEKL. This CDR3 has 14 amino acids. Here the CDR3 DNA reads TGCGCCAGCAGCCACGCAGGGCCAAACACTGAAGCTTTCTTT. It is translated as CASSHAGPNTEAFF.